The entry below gives a single T cell receptor beta chain sequence along with its context. Its antigen is unidentified. In the authors' workflow: Junction-only sequences without quality scores came from ImmunoSEQ, so filtering differed. Sequenced by immunoSEQ multiplex PCR; TCRdb stores in-frame clones only, minus some. The DNA gave D and trimming, while V, J and clone size come from that table. Found here are approximately 1,500,000 clones, 95% to 99% of them singletons; the top ten hold less than 0.55%. The germline CDR1 and CDR2 sequences are LNHDA and SQIVND (reference sequence). J lost 1 base, V lost 5 bases, and 9 bases had no gene match. The CDR3 contains 16 residues. This sample is drawn from a study of shared clonotypes between healthy human individuals. Study-wide results and limits: A reduction in generation probabilities was seen for non-shared clonotypes relative to those shared by all four donors. On the whole, naive subsets had larger estimated richness than memory subsets had.

The sequencing input was naive CD4+ T cells sorted from blood. Subset noted: CD45RA+ positively selected. The sequence was obtained from a young man in good health. The genes are TRBV19 and TRBJ1-1; 8 positions match TRBD1. CDR3 coding DNA: TGTGCCAGTAGTGCCTCGGACAGGGTTGAGAACACTGAAGCTTTCTTT. Translating gives CASSASDRVENTEAFF.